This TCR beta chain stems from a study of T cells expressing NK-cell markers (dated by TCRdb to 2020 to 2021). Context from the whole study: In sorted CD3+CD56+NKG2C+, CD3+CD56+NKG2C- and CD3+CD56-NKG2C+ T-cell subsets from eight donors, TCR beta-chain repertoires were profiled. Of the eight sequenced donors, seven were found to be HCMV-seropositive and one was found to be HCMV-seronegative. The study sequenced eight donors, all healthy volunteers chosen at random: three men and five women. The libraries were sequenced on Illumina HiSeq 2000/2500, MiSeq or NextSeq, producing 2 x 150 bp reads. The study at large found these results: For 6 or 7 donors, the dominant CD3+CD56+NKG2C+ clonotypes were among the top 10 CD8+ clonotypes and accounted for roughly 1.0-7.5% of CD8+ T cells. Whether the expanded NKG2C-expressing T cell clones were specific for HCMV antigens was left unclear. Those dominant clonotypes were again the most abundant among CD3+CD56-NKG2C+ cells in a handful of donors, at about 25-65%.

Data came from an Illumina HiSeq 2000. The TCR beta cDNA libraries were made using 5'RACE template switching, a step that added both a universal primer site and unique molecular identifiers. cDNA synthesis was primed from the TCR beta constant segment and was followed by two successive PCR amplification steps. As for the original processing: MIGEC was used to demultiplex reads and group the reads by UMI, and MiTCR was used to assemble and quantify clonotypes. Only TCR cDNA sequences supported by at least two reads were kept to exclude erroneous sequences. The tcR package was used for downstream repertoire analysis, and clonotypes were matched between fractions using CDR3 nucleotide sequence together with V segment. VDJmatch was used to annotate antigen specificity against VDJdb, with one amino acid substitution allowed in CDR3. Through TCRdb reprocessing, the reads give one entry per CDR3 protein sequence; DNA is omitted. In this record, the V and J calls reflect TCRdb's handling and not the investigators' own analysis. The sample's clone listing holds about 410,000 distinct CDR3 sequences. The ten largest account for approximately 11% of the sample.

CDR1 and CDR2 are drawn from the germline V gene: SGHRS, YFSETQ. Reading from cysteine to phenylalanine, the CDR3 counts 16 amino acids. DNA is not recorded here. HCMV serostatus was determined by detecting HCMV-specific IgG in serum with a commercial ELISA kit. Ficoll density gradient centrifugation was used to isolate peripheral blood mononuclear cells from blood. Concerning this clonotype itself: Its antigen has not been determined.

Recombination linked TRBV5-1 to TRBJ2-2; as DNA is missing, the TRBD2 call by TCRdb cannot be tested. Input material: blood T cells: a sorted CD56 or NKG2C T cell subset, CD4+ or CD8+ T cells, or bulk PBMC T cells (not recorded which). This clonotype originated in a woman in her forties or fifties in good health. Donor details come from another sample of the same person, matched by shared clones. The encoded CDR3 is CASAQSGAANTGELFF. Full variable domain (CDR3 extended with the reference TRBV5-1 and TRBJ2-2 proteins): KAGVTQTPRYLIKTRGQQVTLSCSPISGHRSVSWYQQTPGQGLQFLFEYFSETQRNKGNFPGRFSGRQFSNSRSEMNVSTLELGDSALYLCASAQSGAANTGELFFGEGSRLTVL.